This entry concerns a single TCR beta chain. Per the original data handling: Cell counts per sample came from amplifying reference gene primers. Using immunoSEQ multiplex PCR, the repertoire was profiled, and TCRdb retains in-frame clones only, with some absent. V, J and clone size were drawn from that table, and D and trimming were deduced from the DNA. There are roughly 75,000 clones in the sample; 85% occur only once, and roughly 9.6% lies in the top ten. The record originates from a study of blood T cell repertoires in COVID-19. Study context: Collection of acute and convalescent COVID-19 samples took place in the United States, Italy and Spain. The analysed material was cDNA or gDNA that came from T cells, B-cell-depleted T cells, or PBMCs.

Patients in Seattle were enrolled during active infection, then followed longitudinally. Germline V gives CDR1 MNHNS, CDR2 SASEGT. The CDR3 contains 13 residues. The V end lost 3 bases, the J end lost 1 base, and 6 bases lay between the germline ends. The TCR was taken from a man in his forties or fifties with COVID-19, enrolled during active disease. Material for sequencing was peripheral blood. The genes are TRBV6-1 and TRBJ2-5; D is unresolved. CDR3 nucleotide sequence: TGTGCCAGCAGTGAGACATTCCAAGAGACCCAGTACTTC. Translation gives CASSETFQETQYF.